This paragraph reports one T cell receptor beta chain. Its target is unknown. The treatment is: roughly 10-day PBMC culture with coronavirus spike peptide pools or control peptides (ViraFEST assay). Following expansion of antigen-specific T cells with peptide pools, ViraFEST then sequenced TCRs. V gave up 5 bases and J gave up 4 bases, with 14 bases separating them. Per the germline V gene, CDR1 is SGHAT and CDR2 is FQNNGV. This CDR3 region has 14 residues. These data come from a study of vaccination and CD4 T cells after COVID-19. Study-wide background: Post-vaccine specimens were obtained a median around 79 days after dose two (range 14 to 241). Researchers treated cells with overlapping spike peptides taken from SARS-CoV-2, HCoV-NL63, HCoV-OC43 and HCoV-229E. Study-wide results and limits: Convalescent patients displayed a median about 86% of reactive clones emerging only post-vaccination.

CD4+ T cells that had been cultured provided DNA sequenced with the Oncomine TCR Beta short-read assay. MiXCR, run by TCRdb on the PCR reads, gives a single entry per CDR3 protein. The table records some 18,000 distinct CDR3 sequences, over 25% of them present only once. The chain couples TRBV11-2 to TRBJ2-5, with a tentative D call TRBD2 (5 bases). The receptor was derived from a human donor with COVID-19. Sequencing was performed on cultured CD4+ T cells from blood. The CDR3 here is CASSRPGSGETQYF. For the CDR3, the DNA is TGTGCCAGCAGCCGTCCGGGGTCGGGAGAGACCCAGTACTTC.